Listed below are T cell receptor beta chains from one sample, sequenced in a study of regulatory T cells in long-lasting Graves disease. TCRdb used MiXCR to reprocess the multiplex PCR reads, holding one entry per CDR3 protein. The table lists some 340,000 distinct CDR3 sequences, 10% to 15% of them singletons. The data also belong to a second study, concerning T cells in Graves' hyperthyroidism and ophthalmopathy.

This specimen consisted of peripheral blood mononuclear cells (PBMCs), obtained at new diagnosis, from a patient treated with antithyroid drugs. The receptors derive from a woman between 18 and 29 years old with Graves disease. Both conserved end residues are part of each CDR3. Each record gives: V gene, D gene, clone size, J gene, CDR3 DNA, CDR3 protein. A D gene is named only where the DNA matches it firmly. Clone size is stated in some rows and not others, as once, few, many or a class when expanded.

>TRBV7-9|-|many|TRBJ2-1
TGTGCCAGCAGCCCGACCCTCCTCTACTACAATGAGCAGTTCTTC
CASSPTLLYYNEQFF
>TRBV7-2|-|many|TRBJ2-5
TGTGCCAGCAGCTTAGGGATTCGAGAGACCCAGTACTTC
CASSLGIRETQYF
>TRBV7-8|-|many|TRBJ1-2
TGTGCCAGCAGCTTACAACGAGGCGCTGGTGGAGCCGCCTATGGCTACACCTTC
CASSLQRGAGGAAYGYTF
>TRBV4-2|-|few|TRBJ2-5
TGTGCCAGCAGCCAAGATTATTCAACAGTTTACGAGACCCAGTACTTC
CASSQDYSTVYETQYF
>TRBV4-3|-|-|TRBJ2-7
TGCGCCAGCAGCCAAGATCCGAATTACGAGCAGTACTTC
CASSQDPNYEQYF
>TRBV28|-|many|TRBJ2-7
TGTGCCAGCAGTTCCGGGACCGACTACGAGCAGTACTTC
CASSSGTDYEQYF
>TRBV11-2|-|-|TRBJ2-7
TGTGCCAGCAGCTTCCTTTCGGGACACTTCTCCTACGAGCAGTACTTC
CASSFLSGHFSYEQYF
>TRBV6-2/TRBV6-3|TRBD1|-|TRBJ2-1
TGTGCCAGCACACTTAGCGCTTTTCTCCGGACAGGGAAATACAATGAGCAGTTCTTC
CASTLSAFLRTGKYNEQFF
>TRBV20-1|-|many|TRBJ1-1
TGCAGTGCTAGAGACCCATTTAACTCTAGACGGAACCTTATGAACACTGAAGCTTTCTTT
CSARDPFNSRRNLMNTEAFF
>TRBV4-3|-|once|TRBJ2-7
TGCGCCAGCAGCCAGGGCCGGGACATAAACTACGAGCAGTACTTC
CASSQGRDINYEQYF
>TRBV6-1|-|many|TRBJ1-1
TGTGCCAGCAGCGGAGCCGTACAGCATCTGAACACTGAAGCTTTCTTT
CASSGAVQHLNTEAFF
>TRBV6-1|-|-|TRBJ1-2
TGTGCCAGCACCCTGGTGGGCGGGGGCTATGGCTACACCTTC
CASTLVGGGYGYTF
>TRBV7-2|TRBD1|many|TRBJ2-3
TGTGCCAGCAGCCCGGACAGGGGACGAGATACGCAGTATTTT
CASSPDRGRDTQYF
>TRBV20-1|-|many|TRBJ2-3
TGCAGTGCGGACGGGGCTCCCTACACAGATACGCAGTATTTT
CSADGAPYTDTQYF
>TRBV14|TRBD2|-|TRBJ2-7
TGTGCCAGCAGCCAAGGGGCTAGCGGGGGCTACGAGCAGTACTTC
CASSQGASGGYEQYF
>TRBV24-1|-|-|TRBJ2-3
TGTGCCACCAGTTTAACAAGATCTAGCACAGATACGCAGTATTTT
CATSLTRSSTDTQYF
>TRBV2|TRBD1|many|TRBJ2-7
TGTGCCAGCAGGGCAAGACAGGGGTCCTACGAGCAGTACTTC
CASRARQGSYEQYF
>TRBV20-1|-|many|TRBJ2-1
TGCAGTGCTAGACGGGGAACCTCCTACAATGAGCAGTTCTTC
CSARRGTSYNEQFF
>TRBV7-6|-|-|TRBJ1-1
TGTGCCAGCAGCTTAGAGATGGGACGGACTGAAGCTTTCTTT
CASSLEMGRTEAFF
>TRBV6-1|-|many|TRBJ1-2
TGTGCCAGCCTGGTCAACTATGGCTACACCTTC
CASLVNYGYTF
>TRBV7-9|-|many|TRBJ1-4
TGTGCCAGCAGCTTAGGGCACCGAAATGAAAAACTGTTTTTT
CASSLGHRNEKLFF
>TRBV12-3/TRBV12-4|-|many|TRBJ2-7
TGTGCCAGCAGTTTGAGGGACGGAACCTACGAGCAGTACTTC
CASSLRDGTYEQYF
>TRBV4-1|TRBD2|-|TRBJ2-1
TGCGCCAGCAGCCAGGGGACCAGCGGGAAAGCCTACAATGAGCAGTTCTTC
CASSQGTSGKAYNEQFF
>TRBV7-2|-|many|TRBJ2-3
TGTGCCAGCAGCCCCGGACGGGACATTACGCAGTATTTT
CASSPGRDITQYF
>TRBV24-1|TRBD1|many|TRBJ1-2
TGTGCCACCAGTGGAAACCCGGGACAGACTCCGATGGCTACTGGCTACACCTTC
CATSGNPGQTPMATGYTF
>TRBV7-9|-|-|TRBJ1-2
TGTGCCAGCAGCTTAGAGACAAGGGTTGATGGCTACACCTTC
CASSLETRVDGYTF
>TRBV5-1|TRBD2|-|TRBJ2-5
TGCGCCACCAAGAGCGCGGGAGAACAAGAGACCCAGTACTTC
CATKSAGEQETQYF
>TRBV12-3/TRBV12-4|TRBD2|-|TRBJ2-2
TGTGCAAGCAGTCCGGCTGGGGGGGTCGCGGGGACCGGGGAGCTGTTTTTT
CASSPAGGVAGTGELFF
>TRBV20-1|TRBD1|-|TRBJ1-5
TGCAGTGCTAGAACCCCGGGACAGGGGAATCAGCCCCAGCATTTT
CSARTPGQGNQPQHF
>TRBV29-1|TRBD2|many|TRBJ2-7
TGCAGCGTTGTGGGGGGGGGACTTCAGTACTTC
CSVVGGGLQYF
>TRBV27|TRBD1|many|TRBJ1-1
TGTGCCAGCAGCCTTACAGGGGGCGTGAAAGCTTTCTTT
CASSLTGGVKAFF
>TRBV29-1|-|-|TRBJ1-6
TGCAGCGTTGAAGCGACTTTTGGGGGCAGGGAAGTCCCAAGTCTTAATTCACCCCTCCACTTT
CSVEATFGGREVPSLNSPLHF
>TRBV20-1|TRBD2|many|TRBJ2-5
TGCAGTCGCCCTGTGGGGGCGGGAGGAGAACAAGAGACCCAGTACTTC
CSRPVGAGGEQETQYF
>TRBV18|-|many|TRBJ2-3
TGTGCCAGCTCACCACCGAAGGGCAGGGGAGCGGATACGCAGTATTTT
CASSPPKGRGADTQYF
>TRBV2|-|many|TRBJ2-5
TGTGCCAGCAGTGTTGGCACCCGGAGGGGAGAGACCCAGTACTTC
CASSVGTRRGETQYF
>TRBV27|-|many|TRBJ1-5
TGTGCCAGCAGTTTAAGGTGGGGTGACCTGAGCAATCAGCCCCAGCATTTT
CASSLRWGDLSNQPQHF
>TRBV5-1|-|many|TRBJ2-2
TGCGCCAGCAGCTTGCGTGGGTCCCCCGGGGAGCTGTTTTTT
CASSLRGSPGELFF
>TRBV6-2/TRBV6-3|-|many|TRBJ1-2
TGTGCCAGCAGTTACCCCCTTAGGCGGGGAGGGATTGGCTACACCTTC
CASSYPLRRGGIGYTF
>TRBV12-3/TRBV12-4|-|many|TRBJ2-1
TGTGCCAGCAGTTTCAGGTCGGGGGCTGACTACAATGAGCAGTTCTTC
CASSFRSGADYNEQFF
>TRBV11-3|TRBD1|many|TRBJ2-1
TGTGCCAGCAGCTCTCGACAGGGCAATGAGCAGTTCTTC
CASSSRQGNEQFF
>TRBV27|-|many|TRBJ2-7
TGTGCCAGCAGTTTGGCCGGGGTTGGTTCCTACGAGCAGTACTTC
CASSLAGVGSYEQYF
>TRBV29-1|-|few|TRBJ2-4
TGCAGCGCTACCCCGCTGGACAAAAACATTCAGTACTTC
CSATPLDKNIQYF
>TRBV5-1|-|many|TRBJ1-4
TGCGCCAGCAGCCTGGGGCCGGTCGCGGGGGAAAAACTGTTTTTT
CASSLGPVAGEKLFF
>TRBV11-2|TRBD2|many|TRBJ2-3
TGTGCCAGCAGCCTACCCTGGGGTAGCGGGGATACGCAGTATTTT
CASSLPWGSGDTQYF
>TRBV12-3/TRBV12-4|TRBD1|many|TRBJ1-2
TGTGCCAGCACTAAGCTCCGGGGACAGGGGGCGCGGGGCTACACCTTC
CASTKLRGQGARGYTF
>TRBV7-8|-|many|TRBJ2-5
TGTGCCAGCAGCCCCCGCCCCGTGGAGACCCTTGAAGAGACCCAGTACTTC
CASSPRPVETLEETQYF
>TRBV7-3|-|many|TRBJ1-2
TGTGCCAGCAGCTTAACGGGCGGGGAAGGAGTAACCCACACCTTC
CASSLTGGEGVTHTF
>TRBV7-8|-|many|TRBJ1-1
TGTGCCAGCAGTTTTTCCTTCGGAGGACGGGGCGGGAACACTGAAGCTTTCTTT
CASSFSFGGRGGNTEAFF
>TRBV6-2/TRBV6-3|-|many|TRBJ1-5
TGTGCCAGCAGTCAACTGGTTTTTGTCAGGGAACAGCCCCAGCATTTT
CASSQLVFVREQPQHF
>TRBV7-3|TRBD2|few|TRBJ2-3
TGTGCCAGCAGCTTAGAAGCGGGGGGCTACCTCATGTATTTT
CASSLEAGGYLMYF
>TRBV7-8|TRBD2|many|TRBJ2-5
TGTGCCAGCAACCAGCGGGGAGAGGCGCCTCAAGAGACCCAGTACTTC
CASNQRGEAPQETQYF
>TRBV12-5|-|many|TRBJ1-2
TGTGCTAGTGGCATCAGCTTGATGAACTATGGCTACACCTTC
CASGISLMNYGYTF
>TRBV20-1|TRBD1|-|TRBJ1-1
TGCAGTGCTACCCGGGACAGGGTCCGAACAAAAGCTTTCTTT
CSATRDRVRTKAFF
>TRBV7-3|TRBD1|-|TRBJ2-2
TGTGCCAGCAGCACTATGACAGGGAGCACCGGGGAGCTGTTTTTT
CASSTMTGSTGELFF
>TRBV13|-|many|TRBJ2-3
TGTGCCAGCAGCTTGCGGGGGCCCACAGATACGCAGTATTTT
CASSLRGPTDTQYF